This T cell receptor (beta chain) originates from a study of OX40 agonist ivuxolimab in advanced cancers. The study, taken as a whole, reports: CD8+ T cells averaged more expanded clones than CD4+. What antigens the expanded peripheral T cells recognized was never established. Partial responders at 0.1-3.0 mg/kg showed near-lowest clonal expansion.

This clone appeared a few times. Its antigen is not identified. CDR1 is LNHDA and CDR2 is SQIVND in the germline V gene (reference sequence). This CDR3 comprises 13 residues. Trimming removed 6 bases at V and 6 bases at J, with 14 bases between. Using immunoSEQ multiplex PCR, the repertoire was profiled, and TCRdb retains in-frame clones only, with some absent. Of approximately 11,000 clones listed, roughly 72% are singletons. This material consisted of CD4+ or CD8+ T cells sorted from blood, taken in a trial of the OX40 agonist ivuxolimab. The chain couples TRBV19 to TRBJ1-1; D gene uncertain. This TCR was recovered from an adult with an advanced solid tumor such as melanoma, head and neck, liver or kidney cancer. The CDR3 DNA follows: TGTGCCAGTAGCTCTGTGCTCCTATCTGAAGCTTTCTTT. Its protein product is CASSSVLLSEAFF.